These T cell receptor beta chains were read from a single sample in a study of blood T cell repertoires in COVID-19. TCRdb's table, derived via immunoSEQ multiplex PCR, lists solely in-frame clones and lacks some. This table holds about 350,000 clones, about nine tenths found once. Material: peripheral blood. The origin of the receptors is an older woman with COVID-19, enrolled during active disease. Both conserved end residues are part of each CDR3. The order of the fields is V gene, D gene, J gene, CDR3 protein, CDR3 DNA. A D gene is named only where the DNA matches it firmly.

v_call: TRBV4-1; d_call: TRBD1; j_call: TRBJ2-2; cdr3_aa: CASSQETTGKLFF; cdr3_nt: TGCGCCAGCAGCCAAGAAACGACAGGGAAACTGTTTTTT
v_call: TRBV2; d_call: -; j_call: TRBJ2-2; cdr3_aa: CASRAHLNTGELFF; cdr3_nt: TGTGCCAGCAGGGCCCATCTGAACACCGGGGAGCTGTTTTTT
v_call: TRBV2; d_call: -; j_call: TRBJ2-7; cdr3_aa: CASSAPYREQYF; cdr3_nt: TGTGCCAGCAGTGCCCCTTATCGGGAGCAGTACTTC
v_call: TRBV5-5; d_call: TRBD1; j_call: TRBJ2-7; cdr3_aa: CASSLRDRATYEQYF; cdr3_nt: TGTGCCAGCAGCCTGAGGGACAGGGCGACCTACGAGCAGTACTTC
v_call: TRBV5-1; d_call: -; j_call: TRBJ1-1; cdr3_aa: CASSLATGNTEAFF; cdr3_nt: TGCGCCAGCAGCTTGGCAACAGGGAACACTGAAGCTTTCTTT
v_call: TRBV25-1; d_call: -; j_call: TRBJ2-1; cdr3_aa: CASSGTFGTYNEQFF; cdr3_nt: TGTGCCAGCAGTGGTACTTTCGGGACATACAATGAGCAGTTCTTC
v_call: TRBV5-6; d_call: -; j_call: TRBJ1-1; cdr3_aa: CANIEGDTEAFF; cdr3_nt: TGTGCCAATATCGAGGGGGACACTGAAGCTTTCTTT
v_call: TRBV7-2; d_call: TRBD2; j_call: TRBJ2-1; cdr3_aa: CASRVAAGGPNEQFF; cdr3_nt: TGTGCCAGCAGAGTGGCAGCGGGGGGGCCAAATGAGCAGTTCTTC
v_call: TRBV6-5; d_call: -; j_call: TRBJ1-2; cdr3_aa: CASTRSVAEYGYTF; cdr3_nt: TGTGCCAGCACTCGGTCGGTGGCGGAGTATGGCTACACCTTC
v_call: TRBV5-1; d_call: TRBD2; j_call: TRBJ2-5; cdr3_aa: CASSSEAGERETQYF; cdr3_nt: TGCGCCAGCAGCTCAGAGGCGGGGGAAAGAGAGACCCAGTACTTC
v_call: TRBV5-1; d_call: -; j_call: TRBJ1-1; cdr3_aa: CASSLGQANTEAFF; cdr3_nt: TGCGCCAGCAGCCTGGGACAAGCGAACACTGAAGCTTTCTTT
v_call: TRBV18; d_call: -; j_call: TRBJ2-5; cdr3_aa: CASSPPRSRQETQYF; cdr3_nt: TGTGCCAGCTCACCACCGAGGAGCCGGCAGGAGACCCAGTACTTC
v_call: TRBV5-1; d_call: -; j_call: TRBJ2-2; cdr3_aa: CASSLAGGSSTGELFF; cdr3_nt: TGCGCCAGCAGCTTGGCGGGGGGCAGTTCCACCGGGGAGCTGTTTTTT
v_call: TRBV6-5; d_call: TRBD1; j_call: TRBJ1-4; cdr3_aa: CASSRDRRKGEKLFF; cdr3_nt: TGTGCCAGCAGCCGGGACAGGCGAAAGGGTGAAAAACTGTTTTTT
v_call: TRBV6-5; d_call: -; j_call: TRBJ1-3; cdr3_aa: CASGEGGRNTIYF; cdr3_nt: TGTGCCAGCGGGGAGGGGGGTCGAAACACCATATATTTT
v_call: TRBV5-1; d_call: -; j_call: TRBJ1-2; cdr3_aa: CASSLGGGNYGYTF; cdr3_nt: TGCGCCAGCAGCTTGGGTGGAGGGAACTATGGCTACACCTTC
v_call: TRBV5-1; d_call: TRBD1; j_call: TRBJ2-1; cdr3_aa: CASSSGQGDYNEQFF; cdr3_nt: TGCGCCAGCAGCTCAGGACAGGGAGACTACAATGAGCAGTTCTTC
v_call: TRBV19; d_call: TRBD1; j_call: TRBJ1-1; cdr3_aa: CASTPGTVNTEAFF; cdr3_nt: TGTGCCAGTACCCCCGGGACAGTGAACACTGAAGCTTTCTTT
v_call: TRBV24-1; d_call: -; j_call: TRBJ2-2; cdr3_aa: CATSDPRQGRTGELFF; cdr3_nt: TGTGCCACCAGTGATCCGCGCCAGGGGCGGACCGGGGAGCTGTTTTTT
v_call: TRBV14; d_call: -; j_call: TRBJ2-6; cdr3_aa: CASSQDQTGPSSGANVLTF; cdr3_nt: TGTGCCAGCAGCCAAGATCAGACAGGTCCTAGCTCTGGGGCCAACGTCCTGACTTTC
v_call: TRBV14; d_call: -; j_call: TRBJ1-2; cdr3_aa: CASTPKEGAYGYTF; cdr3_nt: TGTGCCAGCACCCCGAAGGAGGGAGCGTATGGCTACACCTTC
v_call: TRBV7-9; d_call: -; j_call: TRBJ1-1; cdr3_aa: CASSLAGGGIAEAFF; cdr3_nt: TGTGCCAGCAGCTTAGCGGGGGGTGGGATAGCTGAAGCTTTCTTT
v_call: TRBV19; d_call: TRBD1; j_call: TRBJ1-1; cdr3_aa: CASSIVERTGVMNTEAFF; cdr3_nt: TGTGCCAGTAGTATAGTTGAGAGGACAGGGGTCATGAACACTGAAGCTTTCTTT